This T cell receptor (beta chain) was sequenced for a study of blood T cell repertoires in COVID-19. About the research overall: The origin of the acute and convalescent COVID-19 samples was the United States, Italy and Spain. T cells, B-cell-depleted T cells, or PBMCs supplied cDNA or gDNA.

Original analysis: Amplification with reference gene primers provided the estimates of nucleated cell counts. Assay used: immunoSEQ multiplex PCR; TCRdb lists only in-frame clones, some missing. V, J and clone size were drawn from that table, and D and trimming were deduced from the DNA. The profile shows about 250,000 clones, around 85% of them singletons. The CDR3 totals 14 residues. With 4 bases removed from V and 7 bases from J, the gap between germline ends came to 11 bases. Germline CDR1 is SNHLY and CDR2 is FYNNEI. Sequenced sample: peripheral blood. The sequence came from an elderly man with acute or convalescent COVID-19. The chain carries TRBV2 and TRBJ1-6; D is perhaps TRBD1 (6 bases). CDR3 in amino acids: CASSAEQGNSPLHF. In DNA form, the CDR3 reads TGTGCCAGCAGTGCGGAACAGGGCAATTCACCCCTCCACTTT.